The 17 T cell receptor beta chains reported below all come from one sample, sequenced in a study of cytomegalovirus exposure and HLA in healthy donors. 13 Jbeta primers and 60 Vbeta primers were used for the PCR. The assay was immunoSEQ multiplex PCR, and TCRdb's table has in-frame clones only and misses some. The sample has about 140,000 clones; around two thirds are singletons. The sequenced sample consisted of PBMCs. These receptors originate from a male donor in good health and CMV-seronegative.

The chain joins TRBV15 to TRBJ2-5; no definite D call. The tail of the sequence fits TRBJ2-7 better, so the J call may be wrong. This CDR3 has 14 amino acids. In germline, CDR1 is LNHNV, CDR2 YYDKDF (reference sequence). CDR3 nucleotide sequence: TGTGCCACCAGCAGAGAAGCCCTGCCCTACGAGCAGTACTTC. It translates to CATSREALPYEQYF.

This sequence joins TRBV7-3 and TRBJ2-1; possible D gene TRBD2, 6 bases. The CDR3 runs to 15 residues. V lost 5 bases and J 3 bases, leaving 14 bases between the germline ends. From germline, CDR1 is SGHTA and CDR2 FQGTGA. The DNA of the CDR3 is TGTGCCAGCAGCCCGTCCGGGAGCAACTACAATGAGCAGTTCTTC. It yields the protein CASSPSGSNYNEQFF.

The V gene is TRBV7-9, the J gene TRBJ2-5; 15 bases are shared with TRBD2. V shed 4 bases and J 10 bases; nucleotides not matched to a gene: 13. The germline V gene encodes CDR1 SEHNR and CDR2 FQNEAQ (reference sequence). The CDR3 runs 17 residues. This CDR3 reads CASSSEGLAGGARFQYF. The DNA of the CDR3 is TGTGCCAGCAGCTCCGAGGGACTAGCGGGGGGCGCCCGGTTCCAGTACTTC. Using reference TRBV7-9 and TRBJ2-5 for the parts outside the CDR3, the full variable domain is DTGVSQNPRHKITKRGQNVTFRCDPISEHNRLYWYRQTLGQGPEFLTYFQNEAQLEKSRLLSDRFSAERPKGSFSTLEIQRTEQGDSAMYLCASSSEGLAGGARFQYFGPGTRLLVL.

About this clone itself: This same CDR3 is encoded by further DNA sequences in the sample. J is TRBJ2-3 and V is TRBV7-2; D perhaps matches TRBD2 (6 bases). Per the germline V gene, CDR1 is SGHTA and CDR2 is FQGNSA. Trimming removed 5 bases at V and 0 bases at J, with 12 bases between. The CDR3 has 15 amino acids. CDR3 nucleotide sequence: TGTGCCAGCAGCCCGGACTATTTAAGCACAGATACGCAGTATTTT. It encodes CASSPDYLSTDTQYF. Supplemented by reference TRBV7-2 and TRBJ2-3, the full variable domain reads GAGVSQSPSNKVTEKGKDVELRCDPISGHTALYWYRQSLGQGLEFLIYFQGNSAPDKSGLPSDRFSAERTGGSVSTLTIQRTQQEDSAVYLCASSPDYLSTDTQYFGPGTRLTVL.

The chain carries TRBV28 and TRBJ2-5; possibly TRBD1 for D (5 bases). Per germline, CDR1 MDHEN and CDR2 SYDVKM. V was cut by 7 bases and J by 2 bases, with 14 bases left in between. The CDR3 length is 14 residues. In nucleotides, the CDR3 is TGTGCCAGCAAGGGGTCTATAAGACAAGAGACCCAGTACTTC. Translation: CASKGSIRQETQYF.

This rearrangement joins TRBV30 to TRBJ1-4; D not resolved. Trimming pared 0 bases from V and 7 bases from J, leaving 6 bases between. Germline-derived CDR1 and CDR2 are GTSNPN and SVGIG (reference sequence). The CDR3 consists of 12 residues. CDR3 sequence reads: CAWSVPGEKLFF. CDR3 nucleotide sequence: TGTGCCTGGAGTGTACCAGGTGAAAAACTGTTTTTT.

The chain carries TRBV19 and TRBJ1-2, with no clear D. Trimming pared 2 bases from V and 4 bases from J, leaving 5 bases between. The CDR3 sequence is 12 residues long. CDR1 is LNHDA, CDR2 SQIVND, per germline (reference sequence). The CDR3 nucleotides are TGTGCCAGTAGTATACGTAGCTATGGCTACACCTTC. Translated, it gives CASSIRSYGYTF.

V is TRBV7-2 and J is TRBJ2-7; TRBD2 is a possible D gene (5 bases). V lost 1 base, J lost 3 bases, and 13 bases lay in between. Per germline, CDR1 SGHTA and CDR2 FQGNSA. The length of the CDR3 is 15 residues. The CDR3 reads CASSLEAGGFYEQYF. CDR3 DNA: TGTGCCAGCAGCTTAGAGGCGGGTGGGTTCTACGAGCAGTACTTC.

This rearrangement joins TRBV7-9 to TRBJ2-7, with D perhaps TRBD1 (6 bases). The V gene's germline CDR1 is SEHNR and CDR2 FQNEAQ (reference sequence). V gave up 5 bases and J gave up 2 bases, with 19 bases separating them. The CDR3 is 16 amino acids. CDR3 in amino acids: CASSGENGTHTYEQYF. CDR3 bases: TGTGCCAGCAGCGGCGAAAACGGGACACATACCTACGAGCAGTACTTC.

The chain has TRBV19 and TRBJ1-1, with TRBD1 matching over 7 bases. This CDR3 is built from 15 residues. Trimming removed 3 bases from V and 2 bases from J; junction bases left unmatched: 6. The germline V gene has CDR1 LNHDA and CDR2 SQIVND (reference sequence). This CDR3 reads CASSIGQVPNTEAFF. Here the CDR3 DNA reads TGTGCCAGTAGTATCGGACAGGTCCCCAACACTGAAGCTTTCTTT.

In DNA form, the CDR3 reads TGTGCCAGCAGTTTACTGCCCAGGGATGTGGGCCAGTACTTC. Protein: CASSLLPRDVGQYF. The chain employs TRBV28 and TRBJ2-5; D might be TRBD1 (5 bases). From germline, CDR1 is MDHEN and CDR2 SYDVKM. V lost 2 bases and J lost 10, with 17 bases in between. The CDR3 loop spans 14 amino acids.

The CDR3 nucleotides are TGTGCCAGCAGCATAACAGGGGACACTGAAGCTTTCTTT. It encodes CASSITGDTEAFF. The chain couples TRBV7-2 to TRBJ1-1; TRBD1 matches 7 bases. Unmatched junction bases numbered 3, after V lost 5 bases and J lost 3 bases. Germline V gives CDR1 SGHTA, CDR2 FQGNSA. The CDR3 covers 13 residues.

The chain carries TRBV18 and TRBJ2-3, with 12 bases aligning to TRBD2. CDR1 is KGHSH, CDR2 LQKENI, per germline. This CDR3 spans 18 amino acids. Trimming at V came to 3 bases and at J to 0 bases, leaving 7 bases not matched to a gene. CDR3 sequence reads: CASSPLTSGGHSTDTQYF. CDR3 nucleotide sequence: TGTGCCAGCTCACCTCTGACTAGCGGGGGCCACAGCACAGATACGCAGTATTTT. The variable domain in full, with the rest retrieved from reference TRBV18 and TRBJ2-3, is NAGVMQNPRHLVRRRGQEARLRCSPMKGHSHVYWYRQLPEEGLKFMVYLQKENIIDESGMPKERFSAEFPKEGPSILRIQQVVRGDSAAYFCASSPLTSGGHSTDTQYFGPGTRLTVL.

The chain links TRBV7-9 to TRBJ2-2, with a tentative D call TRBD1 (5 bases). The CDR3 loop spans 18 amino acids. In germline, CDR1 is SEHNR, CDR2 FQNEAQ (reference sequence). V was shortened by 5 bases and J by 0 bases, with 19 bases between the two germline ends. CDR3 coding DNA: TGTGCCAGCAGCAAGTGGCACAGGCCCGACGCGAACACCGGGGAGCTGTTTTTT. Its translation: CASSKWHRPDANTGELFF.

In nucleotides, the CDR3 is TGTGCCAGCAGCTCCCGGGACAGTTTCACTAACTATGGCTACACCTTC. It translates to CASSSRDSFTNYGYTF. The chain employs TRBV7-9 and TRBJ1-2, with 7 bases matching TRBD1. Germline loops: CDR1 SEHNR, CDR2 FQNEAQ (reference sequence). The CDR3 contains 16 residues. Germline trimming cut 4 bases from V and 0 bases from J; bases unmatched to any gene: 8.

The genes are TRBV7-8 and TRBJ1-1; 7 bases agree with TRBD1. Per germline, CDR1 SGHVS and CDR2 FQNEAQ. CDR3 length: 16 amino acids. J lost 0 bases, V lost 0 bases, and 4 bases had no gene match. Here the CDR3 reads CASSLAPGTVNTEAFF. The CDR3 bases are TGTGCCAGCAGCTTAGCGCCTGGGACAGTGAACACTGAAGCTTTCTTT.

The rearrangement uses TRBV28 and TRBJ1-4; 9 bases line up with TRBD1. CDR1 and CDR2 (germline): MDHEN, SYDVKM. The CDR3 is made up of 15 amino acids. V was clipped by 0 bases and J by 4 bases; unmatched bases: 0. The CDR3 sequence is CASSLWTGGNEKLFF. DNA for the CDR3: TGTGCCAGCAGTTTATGGACAGGGGGTAATGAAAAACTGTTTTTT.